Below are 2 T cell receptor beta chains sequenced from a single sample in a study of shared clonotypes between healthy human individuals. TCRdb keeps only in-frame clones here, not all; method: immunoSEQ multiplex PCR. The sample has roughly 1,500,000 clones, roughly 98% seen once. The source material was naive CD4+ T cells sorted from blood. Described subset: CD45RA+ positively selected. These receptors all come from a young man in good health.

The chain joins TRBV28 to TRBJ2-7; possible D gene TRBD2, 5 bases. This CDR3 contains 15 residues. V lost 2 bases, J lost 5 bases, and 16 bases lay in between. Germline assignment: CDR1 MDHEN and CDR2 SYDVKM. The CDR3: CASSLGGLLMDEQYF. For the CDR3, the DNA is TGTGCCAGCAGTTTAGGAGGTCTCCTTATGGACGAGCAGTACTTC.

The DNA for the CDR3 is TGCAGCGTAATAGCGGGAGCCTACGAGCAGTACTTC. This sequence encodes CSVIAGAYEQYF. The genes are TRBV29-1 and TRBJ2-7, with 9 bases fitting TRBD2. Germline CDR1 SQVTM, CDR2 ANQGSEA. V lost 6 bases to trimming and J lost 2 bases; unmatched junction nucleotides: 2. The CDR3 has 12 amino acids.